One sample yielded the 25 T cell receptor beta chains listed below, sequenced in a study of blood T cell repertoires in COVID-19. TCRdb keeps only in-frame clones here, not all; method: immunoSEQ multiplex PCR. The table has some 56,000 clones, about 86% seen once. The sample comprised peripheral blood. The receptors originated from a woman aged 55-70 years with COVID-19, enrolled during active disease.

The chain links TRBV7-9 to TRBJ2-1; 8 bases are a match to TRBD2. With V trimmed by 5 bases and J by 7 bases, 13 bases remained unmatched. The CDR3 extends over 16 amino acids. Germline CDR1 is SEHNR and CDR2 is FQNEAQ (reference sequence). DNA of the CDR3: TGTGCCAGCAGCGTGGGTGGCGGGAGGCCGTGGAATGAGCAGTTCTTC. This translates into CASSVGGGRPWNEQFF.

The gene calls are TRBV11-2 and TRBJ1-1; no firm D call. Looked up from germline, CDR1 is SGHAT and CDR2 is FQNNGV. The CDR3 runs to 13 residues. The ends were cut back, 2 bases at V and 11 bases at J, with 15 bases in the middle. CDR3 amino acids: CASSLSHWAGAFF. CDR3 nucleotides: TGTGCCAGCAGCTTATCTCATTGGGCGGGGGCTTTCTTT.

The CDR3, as DNA: TGTGCCTGGAGTGGGCTTGGGGGGACAGATACGCAGTATTTT. This codes for CAWSGLGGTDTQYF. The chain links TRBV30 to TRBJ2-3; tentatively, D is TRBD2 (6 bases). The germline gives CDR1 GTSNPN, CDR2 SVGIG (reference sequence). The CDR3 loop spans 14 amino acids. V shed 1 base and J shed 3 bases, with 11 bases lying between them.

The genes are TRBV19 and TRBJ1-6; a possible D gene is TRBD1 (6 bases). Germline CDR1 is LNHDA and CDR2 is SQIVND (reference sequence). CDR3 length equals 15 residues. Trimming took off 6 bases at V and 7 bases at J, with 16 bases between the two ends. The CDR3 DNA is TGTGCCAGTAGCCTATTACAGGGAACCAATTCACCCCTCCACTTT. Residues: CASSLLQGTNSPLHF.

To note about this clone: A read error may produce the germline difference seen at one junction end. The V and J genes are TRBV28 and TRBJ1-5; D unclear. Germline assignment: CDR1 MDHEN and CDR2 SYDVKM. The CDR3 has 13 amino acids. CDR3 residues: CASSQTLREPQHF. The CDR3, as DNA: TGTGCTAGCAGTCAGACTCTCCGTGAGCCCCAGCATTTT.

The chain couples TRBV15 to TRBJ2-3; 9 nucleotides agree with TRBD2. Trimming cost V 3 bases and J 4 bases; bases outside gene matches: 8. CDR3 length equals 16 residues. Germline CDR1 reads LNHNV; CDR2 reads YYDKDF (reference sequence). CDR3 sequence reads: CATSRMVAGGPDTQYF. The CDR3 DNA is TGTGCCACCAGCAGGATGGTGGCGGGAGGGCCAGATACGCAGTATTTT.

DNA for the CDR3: TGTGCCAGCAGCTTGGTTGGTTGGGACAACTACGAGCAGTACTTC. This gives the protein CASSLVGWDNYEQYF. The chain has TRBV5-6 and TRBJ2-7, with a possible D match to TRBD1 (6 bases). V gave up 0 bases and J gave up 3 bases, with 13 bases separating them. Looked up from germline, CDR1 is SGHDT and CDR2 is YYEEEE. The CDR3 runs to 15 residues.

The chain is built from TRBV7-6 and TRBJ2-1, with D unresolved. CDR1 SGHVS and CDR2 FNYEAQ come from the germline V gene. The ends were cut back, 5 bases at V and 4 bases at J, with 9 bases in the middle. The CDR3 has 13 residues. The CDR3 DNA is TGTGCCAGCAGCCTCGAGAGTTACAATGAGCAGTTCTTC. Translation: CASSLESYNEQFF.

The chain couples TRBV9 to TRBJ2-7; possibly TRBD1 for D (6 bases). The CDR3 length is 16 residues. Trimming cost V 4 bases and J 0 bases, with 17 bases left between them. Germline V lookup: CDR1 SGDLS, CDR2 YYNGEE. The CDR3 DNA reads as TGTGCCAGCAGCTTAGGTACGGGACACAGCTCCTACGAGCAGTACTTC. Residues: CASSLGTGHSSYEQYF.

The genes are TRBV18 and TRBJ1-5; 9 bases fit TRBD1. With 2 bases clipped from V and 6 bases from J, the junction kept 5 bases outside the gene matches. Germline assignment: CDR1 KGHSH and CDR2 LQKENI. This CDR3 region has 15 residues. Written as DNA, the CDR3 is TGTGCCAGCTCACCAAAAACAGGGGGCCCTCAGCCCCAGCATTTT. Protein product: CASSPKTGGPQPQHF.

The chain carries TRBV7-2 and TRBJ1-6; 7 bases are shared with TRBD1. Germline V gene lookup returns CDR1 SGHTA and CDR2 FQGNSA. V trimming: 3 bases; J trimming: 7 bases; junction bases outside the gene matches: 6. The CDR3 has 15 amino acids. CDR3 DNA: TGTGCCAGCAGCTTCAGACAGGGTGGCAATTCACCCCTCCACTTT. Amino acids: CASSFRQGGNSPLHF.

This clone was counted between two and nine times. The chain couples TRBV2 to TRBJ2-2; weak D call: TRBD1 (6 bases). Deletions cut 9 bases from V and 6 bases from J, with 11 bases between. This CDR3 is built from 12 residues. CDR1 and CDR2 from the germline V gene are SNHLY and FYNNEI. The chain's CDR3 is CASLTGPGELFF. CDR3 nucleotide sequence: TGTGCCAGTCTAACAGGGCCCGGGGAGCTGTTTTTT.

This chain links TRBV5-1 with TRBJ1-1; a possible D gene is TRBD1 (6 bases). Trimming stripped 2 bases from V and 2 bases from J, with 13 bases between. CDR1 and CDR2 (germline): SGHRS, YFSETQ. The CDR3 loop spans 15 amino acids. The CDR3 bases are TGCGCCAGCAGCTTCCCGGGACAAGCTAACACTGAAGCTTTCTTT. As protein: CASSFPGQANTEAFF. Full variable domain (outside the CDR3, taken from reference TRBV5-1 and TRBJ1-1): KAGVTQTPRYLIKTRGQQVTLSCSPISGHRSVSWYQQTPGQGLQFLFEYFSETQRNKGNFPGRFSGRQFSNSRSEMNVSTLELGDSALYLCASSFPGQANTEAFFGQGTRLTVV.

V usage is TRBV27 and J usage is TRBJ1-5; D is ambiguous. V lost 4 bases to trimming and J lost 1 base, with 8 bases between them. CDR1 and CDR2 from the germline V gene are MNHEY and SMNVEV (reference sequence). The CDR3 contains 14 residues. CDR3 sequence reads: CASSSGVSNQPQHF. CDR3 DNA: TGTGCCAGCAGTTCCGGGGTGAGCAATCAGCCCCAGCATTTT.

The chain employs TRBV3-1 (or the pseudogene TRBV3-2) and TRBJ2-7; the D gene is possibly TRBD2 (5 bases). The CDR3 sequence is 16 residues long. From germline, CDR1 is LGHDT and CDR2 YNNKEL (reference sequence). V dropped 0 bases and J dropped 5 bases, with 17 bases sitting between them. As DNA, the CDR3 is TGTGCCAGCAGCCAAGATTTACCGGGAACCTATGACGAGCAGTACTTC. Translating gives CASSQDLPGTYDEQYF.

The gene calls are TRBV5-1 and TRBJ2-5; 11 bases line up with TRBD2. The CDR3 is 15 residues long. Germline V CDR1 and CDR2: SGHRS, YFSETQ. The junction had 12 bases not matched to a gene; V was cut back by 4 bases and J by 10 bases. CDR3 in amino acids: CASSPLAGGPGGQYF. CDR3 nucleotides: TGCGCCAGCAGCCCTTTAGCGGGAGGGCCGGGAGGCCAGTACTTC.

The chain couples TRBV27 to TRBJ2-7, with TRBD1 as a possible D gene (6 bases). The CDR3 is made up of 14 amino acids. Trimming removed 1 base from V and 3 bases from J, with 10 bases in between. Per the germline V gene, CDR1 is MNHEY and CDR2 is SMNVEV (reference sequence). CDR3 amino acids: CASSLFLQGYEQYF. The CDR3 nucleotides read TGTGCCAGCAGTTTATTTCTACAGGGCTACGAGCAGTACTTC.

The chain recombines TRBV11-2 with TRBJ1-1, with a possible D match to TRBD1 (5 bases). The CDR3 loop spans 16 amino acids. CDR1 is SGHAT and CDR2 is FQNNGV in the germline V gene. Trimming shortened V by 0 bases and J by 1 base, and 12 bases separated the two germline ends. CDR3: CASSLDLPQANTEAFF. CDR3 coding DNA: TGTGCCAGCAGCTTAGACCTCCCACAGGCGAACACTGAAGCTTTCTTT.

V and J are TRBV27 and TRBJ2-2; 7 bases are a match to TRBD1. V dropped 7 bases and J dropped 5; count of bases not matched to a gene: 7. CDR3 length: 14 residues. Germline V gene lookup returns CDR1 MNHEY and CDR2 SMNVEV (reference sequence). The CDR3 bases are TGTGCCAGCACCGAACAGGGGTTTACCGGGGAGCTGTTTTTT. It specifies CASTEQGFTGELFF.

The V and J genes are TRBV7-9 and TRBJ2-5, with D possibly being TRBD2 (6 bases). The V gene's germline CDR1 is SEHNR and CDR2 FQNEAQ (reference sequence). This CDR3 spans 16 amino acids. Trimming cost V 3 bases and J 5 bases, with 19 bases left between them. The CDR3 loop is CASSLRVGLPSETQYF. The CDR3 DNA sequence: TGTGCCAGCAGCTTGAGAGTGGGACTCCCGTCGGAGACCCAGTACTTC. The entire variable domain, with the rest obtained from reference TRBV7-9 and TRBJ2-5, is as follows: DTGVSQNPRHKITKRGQNVTFRCDPISEHNRLYWYRQTLGQGPEFLTYFQNEAQLEKSRLLSDRFSAERPKGSFSTLEIQRTEQGDSAMYLCASSLRVGLPSETQYFGPGTRLLVL.

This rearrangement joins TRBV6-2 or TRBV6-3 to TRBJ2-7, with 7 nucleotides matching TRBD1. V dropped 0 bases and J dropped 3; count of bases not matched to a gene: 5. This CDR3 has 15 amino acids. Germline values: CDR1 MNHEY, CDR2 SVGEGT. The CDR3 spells CASSYSGQKFYEQYF. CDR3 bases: TGTGCCAGCAGTTACTCGGGACAGAAATTCTACGAGCAGTACTTC.

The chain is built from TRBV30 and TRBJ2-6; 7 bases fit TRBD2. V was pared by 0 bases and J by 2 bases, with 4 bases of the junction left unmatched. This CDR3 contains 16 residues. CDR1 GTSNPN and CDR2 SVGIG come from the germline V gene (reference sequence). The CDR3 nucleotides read TGTGCCTGGAGTGTACGGAGCGGGACTGGGGCCAACGTCCTGACTTTC. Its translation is CAWSVRSGTGANVLTF.

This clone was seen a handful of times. The CDR3: CASRIQGGYTF. The CDR3 coding sequence is TGTGCCAGCAGGATACAGGGAGGCTACACCTTC. This chain uses TRBV2 with TRBJ1-2; D perhaps matches TRBD1 (6 bases). The length of the CDR3 is 11 residues. The V gene lost 6 bases and the J gene lost 8 bases, with 10 bases spanning the gap. From germline, CDR1 is SNHLY and CDR2 FYNNEI.

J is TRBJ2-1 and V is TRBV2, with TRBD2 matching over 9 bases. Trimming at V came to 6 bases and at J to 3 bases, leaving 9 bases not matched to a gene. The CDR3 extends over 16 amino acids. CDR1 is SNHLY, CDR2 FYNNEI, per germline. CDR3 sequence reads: CASSPIAGALYNEQFF. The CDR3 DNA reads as TGTGCCAGCAGCCCGATAGCGGGAGCCCTCTACAATGAGCAGTTCTTC.

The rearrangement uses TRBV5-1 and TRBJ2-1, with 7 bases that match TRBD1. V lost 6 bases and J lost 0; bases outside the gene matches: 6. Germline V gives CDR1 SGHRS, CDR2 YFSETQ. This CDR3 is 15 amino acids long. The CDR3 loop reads CASKRQGSSYNEQFF. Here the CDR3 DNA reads TGCGCCAGCAAGAGACAGGGCAGCTCCTACAATGAGCAGTTCTTC.